The rows below give T cell receptor beta chains drawn from one sample of a study of identical twins. Via MiXCR, TCRdb re-called the 5' RACE reads, giving one row per CDR3 protein. The sample holds just over 450,000 distinct CDR3 sequences, 14% seen once. The same sample was also studied in work on yellow fever vaccine responses in identical twins.

Sequenced input: CD4+ T cells sorted from blood. The receptors shown here come from a woman in her late teens or twenties in good health. CDR3s include the opening cysteine and the closing phenylalanine or tryptophan. Each record gives: D gene, clone size, J gene, V gene, CDR3 protein, CDR3 DNA. D genes are given only for firm matches. The size of a clone is reported for some rows only, either as once, few or many, or as a class for expanded clones.

d_call: .
clone_size: .
j_call: TRBJ2-3
v_call: TRBV6-1
cdr3_aa: CASSPGVSGQDTQYF
cdr3_nt: TGTGCCAGCAGCCCCGGGGTTAGCGGCCAAGATACGCAGTATTTT

d_call: .
clone_size: few
j_call: TRBJ1-6
v_call: TRBV2
cdr3_aa: CASSSQSVNSPLHF
cdr3_nt: TGTGCCAGCAGTTCCCAGTCCGTAAATTCACCCCTCCACTTT

d_call: .
clone_size: .
j_call: TRBJ2-5
v_call: TRBV15
cdr3_aa: CATSRDTRVGETQYF
cdr3_nt: TGTGCCACCAGCAGAGATACCAGGGTGGGAGAGACCCAGTACTTC

d_call: TRBD2
clone_size: .
j_call: TRBJ2-7
v_call: TRBV6-2/TRBV6-3
cdr3_aa: CASSLAGATLSYEQYF
cdr3_nt: TGTGCCAGCAGTTTAGCGGGAGCTACTCTGTCCTACGAGCAGTACTTC

d_call: TRBD2
clone_size: many
j_call: TRBJ2-1
v_call: TRBV5-1
cdr3_aa: CASSPGLAGTYNEQFF
cdr3_nt: TGCGCCAGCAGCCCCGGACTAGCGGGAACGTACAATGAGCAGTTCTTC

d_call: TRBD2
clone_size: few
j_call: TRBJ2-3
v_call: TRBV20-1
cdr3_aa: CSARPTRASGRELRTDTQYF
cdr3_nt: TGCAGTGCTAGACCAACCCGGGCTAGCGGGAGAGAACTCCGCACAGATACGCAGTATTTT

d_call: .
clone_size: few
j_call: TRBJ2-1
v_call: TRBV3-1
cdr3_aa: CASSQRAAYEQFF
cdr3_nt: TGTGCCAGCAGCCAAAGAGCAGCGTATGAGCAGTTCTTC

d_call: .
clone_size: .
j_call: TRBJ2-7
v_call: TRBV12-3/TRBV12-4
cdr3_aa: CASSLAEGFEQYF
cdr3_nt: TGTGCCAGCAGTTTAGCGGAGGGGTTCGAGCAGTACTTC

d_call: .
clone_size: .
j_call: TRBJ1-1
v_call: TRBV2
cdr3_aa: CARSEFQSTEAFF
cdr3_nt: TGTGCCAGGAGTGAGTTTCAGTCCACTGAAGCTTTCTTT

d_call: .
clone_size: few
j_call: TRBJ2-1
v_call: TRBV10-1
cdr3_aa: CASSEARVGNEQFF
cdr3_nt: TGCGCCAGCAGTGAGGCGAGGGTCGGCAATGAGCAGTTCTTC

d_call: TRBD1
clone_size: .
j_call: TRBJ1-1
v_call: TRBV28
cdr3_aa: CASLGTVQAFF
cdr3_nt: TGTGCCAGCCTGGGGACAGTTCAAGCTTTCTTT

d_call: .
clone_size: .
j_call: TRBJ2-1
v_call: TRBV15
cdr3_aa: CATSEMDRRANEQFF
cdr3_nt: TGTGCCACCTCGGAAATGGACAGAAGGGCCAATGAGCAGTTCTTC

d_call: TRBD1
clone_size: .
j_call: TRBJ1-2
v_call: TRBV29-1
cdr3_aa: CSGIEWTGGYYGYTF
cdr3_nt: TGCAGCGGTATCGAGTGGACAGGGGGATACTATGGCTACACCTTC

d_call: TRBD1
clone_size: once
j_call: TRBJ1-1
v_call: TRBV6-2/TRBV6-3
cdr3_aa: CASSGLGTARGTEAFF
cdr3_nt: TGTGCCAGCAGTGGACTCGGGACAGCCCGGGGTACTGAAGCTTTCTTT

d_call: .
clone_size: few
j_call: TRBJ2-2
v_call: TRBV11-2
cdr3_aa: CASSLVGARRTGELFF
cdr3_nt: TGTGCCAGCAGCTTAGTTGGGGCTCGAAGGACCGGGGAGCTGTTTTTT

d_call: .
clone_size: few
j_call: TRBJ2-5
v_call: TRBV2
cdr3_aa: CASINGGNQETQYF
cdr3_nt: TGTGCCAGCATCAATGGAGGTAACCAAGAGACCCAGTACTTC

d_call: .
clone_size: .
j_call: TRBJ2-5
v_call: TRBV7-2
cdr3_aa: CASREDGLGTQYF
cdr3_nt: TGTGCCAGCAGGGAGGACGGTCTCGGGACCCAGTACTTC

d_call: .
clone_size: many
j_call: TRBJ1-1
v_call: TRBV7-6
cdr3_aa: CASSPRQNTEAFF
cdr3_nt: TGTGCCAGCAGCCCGAGACAGAACACTGAAGCTTTCTTT

d_call: TRBD1
clone_size: .
j_call: TRBJ2-3
v_call: TRBV2
cdr3_aa: CASSGRPGTGKGTDTQYF
cdr3_nt: TGTGCCAGCAGTGGACGTCCCGGGACAGGGAAGGGCACAGATACGCAGTATTTT

d_call: TRBD2
clone_size: .
j_call: TRBJ2-3
v_call: TRBV28
cdr3_aa: CASSSGTSLDTQYF
cdr3_nt: TGTGCCAGCAGTTCAGGGACTAGTTTGGATACGCAGTATTTT

d_call: .
clone_size: .
j_call: TRBJ1-2
v_call: TRBV12-3/TRBV12-4
cdr3_aa: CASSLFQGQYGYTF
cdr3_nt: TGTGCCAGCAGTTTATTTCAGGGGCAGTATGGCTACACCTTC

d_call: .
clone_size: .
j_call: TRBJ1-1
v_call: TRBV5-1
cdr3_aa: CASSDRNTEAFF
cdr3_nt: TGCGCCAGCAGTGATAGAAACACTGAAGCTTTCTTT

d_call: .
clone_size: .
j_call: TRBJ2-7
v_call: TRBV15
cdr3_aa: CATSRDGTGGQYF
cdr3_nt: TGTGCCACCAGCAGAGATGGCACGGGCGGGCAGTACTTC

d_call: TRBD1
clone_size: few
j_call: TRBJ1-1
v_call: TRBV6-1
cdr3_aa: CASIKEGRGGVTEAFF
cdr3_nt: TGTGCCAGCATCAAAGAGGGCAGGGGGGGGGTTACTGAAGCTTTCTTT

d_call: .
clone_size: few
j_call: TRBJ2-1
v_call: TRBV7-3
cdr3_aa: CASSPTRSSYNEQFF
cdr3_nt: TGTGCCAGCAGCCCCACGAGAAGCTCCTACAATGAGCAGTTCTTC

d_call: .
clone_size: many
j_call: TRBJ1-5
v_call: TRBV20-1
cdr3_aa: CSARGGYNQPQHF
cdr3_nt: TGCAGTGCTAGAGGGGGGTACAATCAGCCCCAGCATTTT

d_call: TRBD2
clone_size: .
j_call: TRBJ2-5
v_call: TRBV6-1
cdr3_aa: CASSKTSGGAIWKTQYF
cdr3_nt: TGTGCCAGCAGCAAAACTAGCGGGGGGGCAATTTGGAAGACCCAGTACTTC

d_call: .
clone_size: .
j_call: TRBJ2-1
v_call: TRBV18
cdr3_aa: CASSPAQGPNEQFF
cdr3_nt: TGTGCCAGCTCACCGGCTCAGGGGCCCAATGAGCAGTTCTTC

d_call: TRBD2
clone_size: .
j_call: TRBJ2-3
v_call: TRBV5-1
cdr3_aa: CASSLPLTAGGEDTQYF
cdr3_nt: TGCGCCAGCAGCTTACCCCTGACCGCCGGGGGGGAGGATACGCAGTATTTT

d_call: TRBD2
clone_size: many
j_call: TRBJ2-7
v_call: TRBV7-2
cdr3_aa: CASSSRTSGAYEQYF
cdr3_nt: TGTGCCAGCAGCTCGCGGACTAGCGGGGCCTACGAGCAGTACTTC

d_call: TRBD2
clone_size: few
j_call: TRBJ2-3
v_call: TRBV28
cdr3_aa: CASSPRTSGGIDTQYF
cdr3_nt: TGTGCCAGCAGTCCCCGGACTAGCGGGGGGATAGATACGCAGTATTTT

d_call: .
clone_size: .
j_call: TRBJ1-5
v_call: TRBV29-1
cdr3_aa: CSVEGDNNQPQHF
cdr3_nt: TGCAGCGTTGAGGGGGATAACAATCAGCCCCAGCATTTT

d_call: .
clone_size: few
j_call: TRBJ2-7
v_call: TRBV5-1
cdr3_aa: CASSSSRETYEQYF
cdr3_nt: TGCGCCAGCAGCTCCTCCCGGGAGACCTACGAGCAGTACTTC

d_call: .
clone_size: .
j_call: TRBJ1-1
v_call: TRBV15
cdr3_aa: CATSREQGPNTEAFF
cdr3_nt: TGTGCCACCAGCAGAGAACAGGGCCCGAACACTGAAGCTTTCTTT

d_call: .
clone_size: .
j_call: TRBJ2-6
v_call: TRBV6-1
cdr3_aa: CASSVTGLGANVLTF
cdr3_nt: TGTGCCAGCAGTGTTACAGGGTTAGGGGCCAACGTCCTGACTTTC

d_call: TRBD2
clone_size: .
j_call: TRBJ2-7
v_call: TRBV7-9
cdr3_aa: CATTIAGAYEQYF
cdr3_nt: TGTGCCACCACCATAGCGGGGGCCTACGAGCAGTACTTC

d_call: .
clone_size: many
j_call: TRBJ2-3
v_call: TRBV3-1
cdr3_aa: CASSQEMSDTDTQYF
cdr3_nt: TGTGCCAGCAGCCAAGAAATGTCAGACACAGATACGCAGTATTTT

d_call: TRBD1
clone_size: few
j_call: TRBJ1-1
v_call: TRBV7-9
cdr3_aa: CASSARQGRTFF
cdr3_nt: TGTGCCAGCAGCGCCCGACAGGGGCGAACTTTCTTT

d_call: .
clone_size: few
j_call: TRBJ2-7
v_call: TRBV2
cdr3_aa: CASSEEGGRSYEQYF
cdr3_nt: TGTGCCAGCAGTGAAGAGGGAGGCCGCTCCTACGAGCAGTACTTC

d_call: .
clone_size: .
j_call: TRBJ2-3
v_call: TRBV7-9
cdr3_aa: CATTPARTDWEQDTQYF
cdr3_nt: TGTGCCACCACTCCGGCTCGGACCGACTGGGAGCAAGATACGCAGTATTTT

d_call: .
clone_size: .
j_call: TRBJ2-3
v_call: TRBV3-1
cdr3_aa: CASSQEQGRLTDTQYF
cdr3_nt: TGTGCCAGCAGCCAAGAACAGGGAAGGCTGACAGATACGCAGTATTTT

d_call: .
clone_size: few
j_call: TRBJ2-2
v_call: TRBV20-1
cdr3_aa: CSASLFPGELFF
cdr3_nt: TGCAGTGCTAGCCTGTTCCCCGGGGAGCTGTTTTTT

d_call: .
clone_size: .
j_call: TRBJ2-4
v_call: TRBV4-1
cdr3_aa: CASSQVGGKSAKNIQYF
cdr3_nt: TGCGCCAGCAGCCAAGTTGGGGGGAAGTCGGCCAAAAACATTCAGTACTTC

d_call: TRBD1
clone_size: few
j_call: TRBJ2-2
v_call: TRBV7-2
cdr3_aa: CASSLAGQAVTGELFF
cdr3_nt: TGTGCCAGCAGCTTGGCCGGACAGGCAGTGACCGGGGAGCTGTTTTTT

d_call: .
clone_size: many
j_call: TRBJ2-2
v_call: TRBV6-2/TRBV6-3
cdr3_aa: CASSYSAGELFF
cdr3_nt: TGTGCCAGCAGTTACTCGGCCGGGGAGCTGTTTTTT

d_call: .
clone_size: .
j_call: TRBJ2-2
v_call: TRBV28
cdr3_aa: CASSFQGPGELFF
cdr3_nt: TGTGCCAGCAGTTTTCAGGGACCCGGGGAGCTGTTTTTT

d_call: .
clone_size: many
j_call: TRBJ2-2
v_call: TRBV29-1
cdr3_aa: CSVLGDSRELFF
cdr3_nt: TGCAGCGTCCTAGGGGATTCCAGGGAGCTGTTTTTT

d_call: TRBD1
clone_size: few
j_call: TRBJ2-5
v_call: TRBV25-1
cdr3_aa: CASSLGQGIETQYF
cdr3_nt: TGTGCCAGCAGCCTTGGACAGGGAATCGAGACCCAGTACTTC

d_call: TRBD2
clone_size: few
j_call: TRBJ2-6
v_call: TRBV11-2
cdr3_aa: CASSLHRLAGSSGANVLTF
cdr3_nt: TGTGCCAGCAGCTTACATCGACTAGCGGGGAGCTCTGGGGCCAACGTCCTGACTTTC

d_call: TRBD1
clone_size: .
j_call: TRBJ1-2
v_call: TRBV5-1
cdr3_aa: CASSSPDRAGGYTF
cdr3_nt: TGCGCCAGCAGCTCCCCAGACAGGGCGGGTGGCTACACCTTC

d_call: .
clone_size: .
j_call: TRBJ2-5
v_call: TRBV30
cdr3_aa: CAWTGVETQYF
cdr3_nt: TGTGCCTGGACAGGGGTGGAGACCCAGTACTTC

d_call: .
clone_size: .
j_call: TRBJ2-7
v_call: TRBV20-1
cdr3_aa: CSAIRSQDEQYF
cdr3_nt: TGCAGTGCTATAAGGTCGCAAGACGAGCAGTACTTC

d_call: .
clone_size: .
j_call: TRBJ2-2
v_call: TRBV24-1
cdr3_aa: CATSDPSSGNTGELFF
cdr3_nt: TGTGCCACCAGTGACCCCAGCTCCGGAAACACCGGGGAGCTGTTTTTT

d_call: .
clone_size: .
j_call: TRBJ1-6
v_call: TRBV6-5
cdr3_aa: CASSSSGTSGPLHF
cdr3_nt: TGTGCCAGCAGTTCATCCGGGACAAGTGGTCCCCTCCACTTT

d_call: TRBD1
clone_size: many
j_call: TRBJ2-7
v_call: TRBV6-5
cdr3_aa: CASSYSGTGGYEQYF
cdr3_nt: TGTGCCAGCAGTTACTCCGGGACAGGGGGCTACGAGCAGTACTTC